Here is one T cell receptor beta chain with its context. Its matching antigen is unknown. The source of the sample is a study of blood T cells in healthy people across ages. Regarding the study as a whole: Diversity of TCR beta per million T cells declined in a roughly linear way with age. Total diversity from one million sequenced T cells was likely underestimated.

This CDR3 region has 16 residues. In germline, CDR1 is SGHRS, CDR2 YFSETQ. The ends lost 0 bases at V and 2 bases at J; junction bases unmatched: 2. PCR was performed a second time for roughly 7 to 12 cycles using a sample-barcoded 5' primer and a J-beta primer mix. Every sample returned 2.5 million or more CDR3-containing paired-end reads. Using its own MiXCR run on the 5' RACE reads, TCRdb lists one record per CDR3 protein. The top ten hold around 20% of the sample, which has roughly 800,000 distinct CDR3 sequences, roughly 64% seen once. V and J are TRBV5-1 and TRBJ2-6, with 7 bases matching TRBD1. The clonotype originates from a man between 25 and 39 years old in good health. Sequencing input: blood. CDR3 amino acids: CASSLGDSTGANVLTF. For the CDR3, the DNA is TGCGCCAGCAGCTTGGGGGACAGCACTGGGGCCAACGTCCTGACTTTC. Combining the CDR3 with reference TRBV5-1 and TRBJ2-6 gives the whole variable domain KAGVTQTPRYLIKTRGQQVTLSCSPISGHRSVSWYQQTPGQGLQFLFEYFSETQRNKGNFPGRFSGRQFSNSRSEMNVSTLELGDSALYLCASSLGDSTGANVLTFGAGSRLTVL.